This T cell receptor beta chain derives from a study of graft-versus-host responses after intestinal transplantation. At the level of the study: Uniformly, recipients were administered anti-thymocyte globulin induction with subsequent tacrolimus and steroids for 3 to 4 years.

Broader study findings: GvH clones turned up in recipient marrow; some had shown up first in ileum or blood. Patients with graft-donor T cell macrochimerism had high graft-versus-host to host-versus-graft clonal ratios in allografts.

V lost 6 bases and J lost 6; bases outside the gene matches: 5. The CDR3 is 12 residues long. Germline V gene data show CDR1 as SQVTM and CDR2 as ANQGSEA. This clone was counted a single time. Antigen: not known. TCRdb's table, derived via immunoSEQ multiplex PCR, lists solely in-frame clones and lacks some. This table has 25,000 to 35,000 clones, 93% appearing once. The sequences come from PBMCs, collected approximately ten weeks after intestinal transplant. J is TRBJ1-1 and V is TRBV29-1; TRBD1 matches 9 bases. This TCR came from a human patient who received an intestinal transplant, so some T cells may come from the graft donor. For the CDR3, the DNA is TGCAGCGTGGGACAGGGTCGAGCTGAAGCTTTCTTT. Encoded protein: CSVGQGRAEAFF.